Presented here are 9 T cell receptor beta chains from one specimen sequenced in a study of blood T cell repertoires in COVID-19. Libraries were prepared by immunoSEQ multiplex PCR; TCRdb keeps only in-frame clonotypes and omits some of them. The sample lists fewer than 150,000 clones, 85% to 90% occurring once. What was sequenced was peripheral blood. The source is a man in his forties or fifties with active or convalescent COVID-19.

The rearrangement joins TRBV29-1 to TRBJ2-5, with D perhaps matching TRBD2 (5 bases). The germline V gene encodes CDR1 SQVTM and CDR2 ANQGSEA. Trimming pared 6 bases from V and 7 bases from J, leaving 12 bases between. The CDR3 has 11 residues. CDR3 amino acids: CSVDSIGTQYF. As DNA, the CDR3 is TGCAGCGTGGACTCGATTGGGACCCAGTACTTC. The complete variable domain, with remaining parts taken from reference TRBV29-1 and TRBJ2-5, reads SAVISQKPSRDICQRGTSLTIQCQVDSQVTMMFWYRQQPGQSLTLIATANQGSEATYESGFVIDKFPISRPNLTFSTLTVSNMSPEDSSIYLCSVDSIGTQYFGPGTRLLVL.

The chain links TRBV5-1 to TRBJ2-2; 7 positions match TRBD2. Germline V gives CDR1 SGHRS, CDR2 YFSETQ. The V segment lost 0 bases and the J segment 5 bases; nucleotides outside the gene matches: 7. The CDR3 length is 16 residues. In DNA form, the CDR3 reads TGCGCCAGCAGCTTGGGAGGGAGGGCCGGTACCGGGGAGCTGTTTTTT. As protein: CASSLGGRAGTGELFF.

The chain is built from TRBV19 and TRBJ1-5; D remains unclear. V lost 3 bases and J lost 4, with 7 bases in between. The CDR3 sequence is 13 residues long. The germline CDR1 and CDR2 sequences are LNHDA and SQIVND (reference sequence). The CDR3 DNA reads TGTGCCAGTAGTATGATCGGGAATCAGCCCCAGCATTTT. Protein product: CASSMIGNQPQHF.

This clone was observed once. The chain combines TRBV28 with TRBJ1-2, with D perhaps matching TRBD1 (6 bases). V was shortened by 5 bases and J by 8 bases, with 18 bases between the two germline ends. From germline, CDR1 is MDHEN and CDR2 SYDVKM. This CDR3 region has 14 residues. CDR3 in amino acids: CASSPVNRVEGYTF. The CDR3 DNA is TGTGCCAGCAGTCCCGTGAACAGGGTGGAAGGCTACACCTTC.

The rearrangement uses TRBV24-1 and TRBJ2-5; 8 bases fit TRBD1. V shed 4 bases, J shed 0 bases, and the junction held 3 bases outside the gene matches. Germline V gene lookup returns CDR1 KGHDR and CDR2 SFDVKD. The CDR3 is 15 residues long. CDR3 protein: CATSDRQGNQETQYF. CDR3 sequence (DNA): TGTGCCACCAGTGACAGACAGGGGAACCAAGAGACCCAGTACTTC.

The rearrangement uses TRBV4-2 and TRBJ1-4; D is undetermined. Germline CDR1 and CDR2: LGHNA and YNFKEQ. The germline V and J ends were trimmed by 2 bases and 0 bases, with 10 bases remaining between them. The CDR3 loop spans 16 amino acids. The CDR3: CASSQTQRATNEKLFF. CDR3 nucleotides: TGTGCCAGCAGCCAAACCCAGCGGGCAACTAATGAAAAACTGTTTTTT.

This chain uses TRBV2 with TRBJ2-6; D gene uncertain. Germline CDR1 is SNHLY and CDR2 is FYNNEI. The ends were cut back, 1 base at V and 1 base at J, with 20 bases in the middle. The CDR3 totals 20 residues. The CDR3 here is CASSEENTVSPNSGANVLTF. The CDR3 coding sequence is TGTGCCAGCAGTGAAGAAAACACAGTTTCTCCCAATTCTGGGGCCAACGTCCTGACTTTC. Full variable domain (remainder filled in from reference TRBV2 and TRBJ2-6): EPEVTQTPSHQVTQMGQEVILRCVPISNHLYFYWYRQILGQKVEFLVSFYNNEISEKSEIFDDQFSVERPDGSNFTLKIRSTKLEDSAMYFCASSEENTVSPNSGANVLTFGAGSRLTVL.

This clone was seen once. V usage is TRBV28 and J usage is TRBJ1-6, with D tentatively TRBD1 (6 bases). The CDR3 has 15 amino acids. Germline CDR1 reads MDHEN; CDR2 reads SYDVKM. V lost 2 bases, J lost 6 bases, and 11 bases lay in between. CDR3 protein: CASSLNRAPNSPLHF. For the CDR3, the DNA is TGTGCCAGCAGTTTAAACAGGGCTCCTAATTCACCCCTCCACTTT.

The gene calls are TRBV7-8 and TRBJ1-3, with D perhaps matching TRBD1 (6 bases). CDR1 and CDR2 (germline): SGHVS, FQNEAQ. V lost 7 bases, J lost 3 bases, and 16 bases lay in between. The CDR3 totals 15 residues. The CDR3 reads CASNPGAAGGNTIYF. The CDR3 DNA is TGTGCCAGCAACCCAGGGGCTGCCGGTGGAAACACCATATATTTT.